The 30 T cell receptor beta chains presented below share a single source sample, sequenced in a study of blood T cell repertoires in COVID-19. The protocol was immunoSEQ multiplex PCR, while the TCRdb copy is restricted to in-frame clones and leaves out a portion. The table lists roughly 460,000 clones, around nine tenths of them singletons. Sequencing used peripheral blood. These receptors were taken from a man between 18 and 29 years old with COVID-19, enrolled during active disease.

The V call is TRBV5-1, the J call TRBJ1-1; no clear D. The CDR3 runs to 14 residues. Germline V gene data show CDR1 as SGHRS and CDR2 as YFSETQ. V lost 5 bases and J lost 5, with 16 bases in between. In DNA form, the CDR3 reads TGCGCCAGCAGTGTAGGGAGTTCGAGGACTGAAGCTTTCTTT. It codes for CASSVGSSRTEAFF.

This clone has more than one count but fewer than ten. The rearrangement uses TRBV6-1 and TRBJ2-7, with D unresolved. Germline CDR1 MNHNS, CDR2 SASEGT. The CDR3 is made up of 14 amino acids. V gave up 0 bases and J gave up 0 bases, with 6 bases separating them. The CDR3 DNA sequence: TGTGCCAGCAGTGAAGCGCGGATCTCCTACGAGCAGTACTTC. It is translated as CASSEARISYEQYF.

The CDR3 coding sequence is TGTGCCAGCAGCTCTGGACTAGCGGGAGTCATGTACCAAGAGACCCAGTACTTC. Amino acids: CASSSGLAGVMYQETQYF. The chain carries TRBV11-2 and TRBJ2-5; 13 bases align to TRBD2. The CDR3 contains 18 residues. Germline V gene sequence: CDR1 SGHAT, CDR2 FQNNGV. V dropped 4 bases and J dropped 0; count of bases not matched to a gene: 8.

This chain joins TRBV5-8 and TRBJ2-5, with 11 bases that match TRBD1. Germline trimming cut 4 bases from V and 5 bases from J; bases unmatched to any gene: 7. There are 15 residues in the CDR3. Per the germline V gene, CDR1 is SGHTS and CDR2 is YDEGEE. The CDR3 spells CASSAFGQGAETQYF. As DNA, the CDR3 is TGTGCCAGCAGCGCATTTGGACAGGGGGCCGAGACCCAGTACTTC.

Concerning this clone: Other DNA sequences from this sample encode an identical CDR3 as well. The chain carries TRBV2 and TRBJ2-5; the match to TRBD2 covers 7 bases. CDR3 length equals 13 residues. J gave up 2 bases and V 5 bases, and 2 bases lay outside the gene matches. Germline lookup yields CDR1 SNHLY and CDR2 FYNNEI. The CDR3 sequence is CASSPSGQETQYF. The CDR3 coding sequence is TGTGCCAGCAGTCCTAGCGGACAAGAGACCCAGTACTTC.

The chain uses TRBV29-1 and TRBJ2-5; 7 positions agree with TRBD2. J lost 7 bases, V lost 5 bases, and 4 bases had no gene match. Germline assignment: CDR1 SQVTM and CDR2 ANQGSEA. The CDR3 is 11 residues long. The CDR3 DNA reads TGCAGCGTTCGGGGGGAGGTGACCCAGTACTTC. This gives the protein CSVRGEVTQYF.

This sequence joins TRBV5-1 and TRBJ2-1; 14 bases match TRBD2. The junction had 7 bases not matched to a gene; V was cut back by 5 bases and J by 9 bases. CDR1 is SGHRS and CDR2 is YFSETQ in the germline V gene. The CDR3 consists of 15 residues. Here the CDR3 reads CASRAGTSGRGEQFF. In DNA, the CDR3 is TGCGCCAGCAGGGCCGGGACTAGCGGGAGAGGTGAGCAGTTCTTC.

CDR3 bases: TGTGCTAGTGGTTTGGTAATCTCCGAGCAGTACTTC. Protein sequence: CASGLVISEQYF. The chain uses TRBV12-5 and TRBJ2-7; D uncertain. V was pared by 0 bases and J by 6 bases, with 6 bases between. The CDR3 is 12 amino acids. Germline CDR1 LGHNT, CDR2 FRNRAP.

This rearrangement joins TRBV10-3 to TRBJ1-4, with D unclear. The V gene lost 10 bases and the J gene lost 8 bases, with 8 bases spanning the gap. The CDR3 contains 10 residues. The germline CDR1 and CDR2 sequences are ENHRY and SYGVKD. This chain's CDR3 is CATATEKLFF. The CDR3 coding sequence is TGTGCCACCGCGACAGAAAAACTGTTTTTT.

V usage is TRBV6-5 and J usage is TRBJ1-6; D is uncertain. V was trimmed by 5 bases and J by 9 bases, leaving 11 bases between them. Germline CDR1 and CDR2: MNHEY and SVGAGI. The CDR3 totals 13 residues. The CDR3 DNA sequence: TGTGCCAGCAGTCTCACATCTTCTTCACCCCTCCACTTT. The encoded protein is CASSLTSSSPLHF.

The J gene is TRBJ2-1, the V gene TRBV24-1; TRBD1 is a possible D gene (6 bases). Germline V gives CDR1 KGHDR, CDR2 SFDVKD. The CDR3 spans 17 residues. V was cut by 2 bases and J by 6 bases, with 19 bases left in between. The CDR3 region is CATSDSAGRGRINEQFF. CDR3 DNA: TGTGCCACCAGTGATTCGGCCGGCAGGGGCCGGATCAATGAGCAGTTCTTC.

This chain uses TRBV30 with TRBJ2-7; 7 bases are shared with TRBD1. V gave up 4 bases and J gave up 2 bases; unmatched junction bases: 2. In germline, CDR1 is GTSNPN, CDR2 SVGIG (reference sequence). The CDR3 loop spans 12 amino acids. CDR3 DNA sequence: TGTGCCTGGAACGACAGGGCCTACGAGCAGTACTTC. Protein product: CAWNDRAYEQYF.

This chain connects TRBV27 to TRBJ2-1; the match to TRBD2 covers 12 bases. J gave up 7 bases and V 1 base, and 8 bases lay outside the gene matches. The CDR3 is made up of 17 amino acids. Germline CDR1 MNHEY, CDR2 SMNVEV (reference sequence). CDR3 sequence reads: CASSLFPLAGGANEQFF. CDR3 coding DNA: TGTGCCAGCAGTTTATTTCCCCTAGCGGGGGGGGCTAATGAGCAGTTCTTC.

V usage is TRBV25-1 and J usage is TRBJ2-7; D is undetermined. The CDR3 runs to 14 residues. V lost 4 bases, J lost 2 bases, and 12 bases lay in between. From germline, CDR1 is MGHDK and CDR2 SYGVNS. CDR3 residues: CASSGVGGTYEQYF. The CDR3 DNA reads as TGTGCCAGCAGTGGGGTAGGCGGAACCTACGAGCAGTACTTC.

The rearrangement joins TRBV11-2 to TRBJ2-5; TRBD2 might be the D (5 bases). The germline gives CDR1 SGHAT, CDR2 FQNNGV. The germline V and J ends were trimmed by 0 bases and 5 bases, with 13 bases remaining between them. The CDR3 is 15 amino acids. For the CDR3, the DNA is TGTGCCAGCAGCTTAGATCCGGGGAAGGGCGAGACCCAGTACTTC. Translating gives CASSLDPGKGETQYF.

The genes are TRBV30 and TRBJ1-2; D perhaps matches TRBD1 (6 bases). The CDR3 spans 14 residues. Germline lookup yields CDR1 GTSNPN and CDR2 SVGIG (reference sequence). V gave up 1 base and J gave up 8 bases, with 17 bases separating them. CDR3 coding DNA: TGTGCCTGGAGTGCCCCAACAGGGAATGACGGCTACACCTTC. This gives the protein CAWSAPTGNDGYTF.

The rearrangement links TRBV4-2 to TRBJ1-5; 7 bases are shared with TRBD1. Germline V gives CDR1 LGHNA, CDR2 YNFKEQ. There are 14 residues in the CDR3. Trimming cost V 0 bases and J 5 bases; bases outside gene matches: 1. The CDR3 coding sequence is TGTGCCAGCAGCCAAGATAGGGGGCATCAGCCCCAGCATTTT. Translated: CASSQDRGHQPQHF.

The V gene is TRBV5-4, the J gene TRBJ2-3; D may be TRBD1 (6 bases). In germline, CDR1 is SGHNT, CDR2 YYREEE (reference sequence). V lost 1 base, J lost 4 bases, and 13 bases lay in between. The CDR3 is 15 amino acids. CDR3 loop: CASSLQGLVPDTQYF. The CDR3 DNA sequence: TGTGCCAGCAGCTTGCAGGGGTTAGTGCCAGATACGCAGTATTTT.

On this clone: At the DNA level, this CDR3 is encoded by other sequences in the same sample as well. The chain joins TRBV4-1 to TRBJ2-1, with TRBD2 identical over 8 bases. Germline CDR1 is MGHRA and CDR2 is YSYEKL. CDR3 size: 15 residues. The ends lost 0 bases at V and 4 bases at J; junction bases unmatched: 2. CDR3 DNA: TGCGCCAGCAGCCAAGACAGCGGGGGTTACAATGAGCAGTTCTTC. It translates to CASSQDSGGYNEQFF.

The V gene is TRBV2, the J gene TRBJ2-7, with a tentative D call TRBD2 (6 bases). Germline assignment: CDR1 SNHLY and CDR2 FYNNEI. The length of the CDR3 is 15 residues. The V and J ends lost 6 bases and 1 base respectively, with 16 bases between them. CDR3 sequence: CASRRGVGGSYEQYF. CDR3 sequence (DNA): TGTGCCAGCAGGCGCGGGGTTGGGGGATCCTACGAGCAGTACTTC.

The rearrangement uses TRBV13 and TRBJ2-3, with 9 bases fitting TRBD2. CDR1 is PRHDT, CDR2 FYEKMQ, per germline (reference sequence). The length of the CDR3 is 17 residues. With V trimmed by 5 bases and J by 1 base, 10 bases remained unmatched. The CDR3 DNA sequence: TGTGCCAGCAGCAAAGCGGAGCGGGGGGCGGGCACAGATACGCAGTATTTT. Amino acid sequence: CASSKAERGAGTDTQYF.

This chain uses TRBV13 with TRBJ1-1; 7 bases map to TRBD1. CDR3 length: 14 amino acids. J gave up 6 bases and V 4 bases, and 8 bases lay outside the gene matches. The V gene's germline CDR1 is PRHDT and CDR2 FYEKMQ (reference sequence). The CDR3 nucleotides read TGTGCCAGCAGCTCCATTACAGGGGTCTCTGAAGCTTTCTTT. This gives the protein CASSSITGVSEAFF.

Note on this clone: This sample includes further DNA sequences coding for the same CDR3. V usage is TRBV18 and J usage is TRBJ1-1, with no clear D. The ends were cut back, 2 bases at V and 4 bases at J, with 5 bases in the middle. In germline, CDR1 is KGHSH, CDR2 LQKENI. The CDR3 consists of 12 residues. CDR3 residues: CASSPEGTEAFF. The CDR3 nucleotides are TGTGCCAGCTCACCAGAGGGCACTGAAGCTTTCTTT.

A few counts support this clone. The rearrangement links TRBV3-1 (or the pseudogene TRBV3-2) to TRBJ1-5, with D unresolved. The CDR3 is 14 residues long. CDR1 and CDR2 (germline): LGHDT, YNNKEL (reference sequence). V lost 1 base and J 4 bases, leaving 8 bases between the germline ends. The DNA of the CDR3 is TGTGCCAGCAGCCAAGGGCCATCTAATCAGCCCCAGCATTTT. Translated, it gives CASSQGPSNQPQHF.

J is TRBJ1-6 and V is TRBV7-6; weak D call: TRBD1 (6 bases). Trimming shortened V by 1 base and J by 7 bases, and 20 bases separated the two germline ends. The germline CDR1 and CDR2 sequences are SGHVS and FNYEAQ. The CDR3 loop spans 18 amino acids. The CDR3 region has the DNA TGTGCCAGCAGCTTAGGAATTAGGGCGACAGGACAAAATTCACCCCTCCACTTT. This translates into CASSLGIRATGQNSPLHF.

The rearrangement uses TRBV5-1 and TRBJ2-1; D is perhaps TRBD2 (6 bases). The CDR3 has 15 residues. Germline V gene lookup returns CDR1 SGHRS and CDR2 YFSETQ. V lost 0 bases to trimming and J lost 1 base, with 8 bases between them. The CDR3 DNA is TGCGCCAGCAGCTTGGTAGCGGTTTCCTACAATGAGCAGTTCTTC. This sequence encodes CASSLVAVSYNEQFF.

This clone was seen just once. The V gene is TRBV6-6, the J gene TRBJ2-7; perhaps TRBD2 as D (6 bases). This CDR3 has 16 residues. V lost 2 bases and J 3 bases, leaving 17 bases between the germline ends. Looked up from germline, CDR1 is MNHNY and CDR2 is SVGAGI (reference sequence). The CDR3 protein is CASSYPGSKSYYEQYF. CDR3 nucleotides: TGTGCCAGCAGTTACCCCGGGAGTAAGAGTTACTACGAGCAGTACTTC.

The chain recombines TRBV11-2 with TRBJ2-2; D perhaps matches TRBD2 (5 bases). The CDR3 extends over 15 amino acids. From germline, CDR1 is SGHAT and CDR2 FQNNGV. V was trimmed by 5 bases and J by 4 bases, leaving 14 bases between them. Here the CDR3 reads CASSPDRAGTGELFF. The CDR3 coding sequence is TGTGCCAGCAGCCCCGACCGGGCGGGCACCGGGGAGCTGTTTTTT.

V gene TRBV7-3 combines with J gene TRBJ2-3; TRBD2 is a possible D gene (5 bases). This CDR3 has 15 residues. Trimming stripped 5 bases from V and 4 bases from J, with 16 bases between. Germline V lookup: CDR1 SGHTA, CDR2 FQGTGA. CDR3 DNA sequence: TGTGCCAGCAGCCTCGGAGGTCGAAGGGCAGATACGCAGTATTTT. Translated, it gives CASSLGGRRADTQYF. Full variable domain (rest looked up from reference TRBV7-3 and TRBJ2-3): GAGVSQTPSNKVTEKGKYVELRCDPISGHTALYWYRQSLGQGPEFLIYFQGTGAADDSGLPNDRFFAVRPEGSVSTLKIQRTERGDSAVYLCASSLGGRRADTQYFGPGTRLTVL.

This sequence joins TRBV7-9 and TRBJ1-4; D ambiguous. Trimming shortened V by 4 bases and J by 3 bases, and 12 bases separated the two germline ends. CDR1 is SEHNR and CDR2 is FQNEAQ in the germline V gene (reference sequence). This CDR3 is 15 amino acids long. The CDR3 coding sequence is TGTGCCAGCAGCTCGCAACGTCGCGCTAATGAAAAACTGTTTTTT. This sequence encodes CASSSQRRANEKLFF.